These 14 T cell receptor beta chains were all obtained from the same sample, sequenced in a study of regulatory T cells in long-lasting Graves disease. Time point specified: newly diagnosed GD, antithyroid drugs for less than 3 months. Construction of the TCR library relied on RNA isolated from PBMCs. In building TCR beta libraries, iRepertoire HTBI primers were used together with Arm-PCR of CDR3 regions. Each CDR3 protein is one row after TCRdb ran MiXCR on the multiplex PCR reads. The table shows hundreds of thousands of distinct CDR3 sequences, with roughly 16% occurring only once. The same sample was also studied in work on T cells in Graves' hyperthyroidism and ophthalmopathy.

The specimen was peripheral blood mononuclear cells (PBMCs), collected at new diagnosis, from a patient treated with antithyroid drugs. These receptors all stem from a woman between 25 and 40 years old with Graves disease.

This clonotype was seen repeatedly, ten times or more. The chain employs TRBV19 and TRBJ2-2; D is unresolved. The CDR3 spans 14 residues. V was cut by 3 bases and J by 4 bases, with 9 bases left in between. Germline V CDR1 and CDR2: LNHDA, SQIVND (reference sequence). The CDR3: CASSIGWLTGELFF. The CDR3 nucleotides are TGTGCCAGTAGTATCGGGTGGCTCACCGGGGAGCTGTTTTTT.

This clonotype appeared a few times. The V and J genes are TRBV30 and TRBJ1-4; no clear D gene. CDR3 length: 13 residues. Between the trimmed V and J ends, which lost 3 bases and 7 bases, there was a span of 12 bases. The germline gives CDR1 GTSNPN, CDR2 SVGIG (reference sequence). CDR3 DNA sequence: TGTGCCTGGAGCGTACCGAAAAGTGAAAAACTGTTTTTT. Encoded protein: CAWSVPKSEKLFF.

The chain employs TRBV7-9 and TRBJ1-1, with TRBD1 matching over 7 bases. V lost 5 bases to trimming and J lost 8 bases; unmatched junction nucleotides: 20. The CDR3 extends over 17 amino acids. The germline V gene has CDR1 SEHNR and CDR2 FQNEAQ (reference sequence). For the CDR3, the DNA is TGTGCCAGCAGCATCTACCGGGACAGCTTATCCAGTGGCGAAGCTTTCTTT. It yields the protein CASSIYRDSLSSGEAFF.

This clonotype has only a few counts. The chain joins TRBV27 to TRBJ1-1; D might be TRBD1 (5 bases). V shed 6 bases and J shed 5 bases, with 13 bases lying between them. The CDR3 extends over 13 amino acids. Germline lookup yields CDR1 MNHEY and CDR2 SMNVEV (reference sequence). This chain's CDR3 is CASSPVGLTEAFF. CDR3 coding DNA: TGTGCCAGCAGCCCCGTGGGACTGACTGAAGCTTTCTTT.

At least ten counts were recorded for this clonotype. The chain couples TRBV28 to TRBJ2-1, with D unclear. This CDR3 has 11 amino acids. Trimming left V 6 bases short and J 7 bases short, with 7 bases between. Germline V gene data show CDR1 as MDHEN and CDR2 as SYDVKM. CDR3 amino acids: CASSLRNEQFF. DNA of the CDR3: TGTGCCAGCAGCTTAAGGAATGAGCAGTTCTTC.

This chain links TRBV6-1 with TRBJ1-5; TRBD1 matches 8 bases. The CDR3 length is 15 residues. Germline lookup yields CDR1 MNHNS and CDR2 SASEGT. V dropped 7 bases and J dropped 4; count of bases not matched to a gene: 9. CDR3 residues: CASTPDRVRNQPQHF. The CDR3, as DNA: TGTGCCAGCACCCCGGACAGGGTAAGAAATCAGCCCCAGCATTTT.

The genes are TRBV27 and TRBJ2-1; D perhaps matches TRBD1 (5 bases). The V gene lost 10 bases and the J gene lost 9 bases, with 19 bases spanning the gap. CDR1 MNHEY and CDR2 SMNVEV come from the germline V gene (reference sequence). This CDR3 spans 13 amino acids. The CDR3 nucleotides read TGTGCCACAAGCACCCCCCAGGGAATTGAGCAGTTCTTC. This gives the protein CATSTPQGIEQFF.

This clonotype was seen at least ten times. The chain links TRBV7-2 to TRBJ2-3; D assignment may be TRBD1 or TRBD2 (6 bases each). The germline V gene has CDR1 SGHTA and CDR2 FQGNSA. CDR3 length equals 15 residues. The V end was cut by 1 base, the J end by 5 bases, with 13 bases between. The CDR3 nucleotides are TGTGCCAGCAGCTTAGGCGGGATAGGGGGAGATACGCAGTATTTT. Its translation is CASSLGGIGGDTQYF.

This chain uses TRBV6-9 with TRBJ2-7; D tentatively fits TRBD1 or TRBD2 (6 bases each). CDR1 is MNHGY and CDR2 is SVAAGI in the germline V gene. Between the trimmed V and J ends, which lost 2 bases and 2 bases, there was a span of 10 bases. The CDR3 extends over 14 amino acids. This CDR3 reads CASSYTGTPYEQYF. CDR3 in DNA: TGTGCCAGCAGTTATACAGGGACTCCCTACGAGCAGTACTTC.

As to this clonotype: The CDR3 does not close with the conserved phenylalanine or tryptophan, likely indicating a read error. The chain joins TRBV20-1 to TRBJ1-2; weak D call: TRBD1 (6 bases). Per germline, CDR1 DFQATT and CDR2 SNEGSKA (reference sequence). The CDR3 is 16 residues long. V lost 6 bases and J lost 1, with 21 bases in between. CDR3 protein: CSAPQPSGGGNYGYTL. The CDR3 nucleotides read TGCAGTGCGCCCCAACCGTCCGGGGGCGGTAACTATGGCTACACCCTC.

About this clonotype: One end of the junction fails to match germline, which may point to a read error. This rearrangement joins TRBV24-1 to TRBJ2-2; D might be TRBD1 (6 bases). Germline V CDR1 and CDR2: KGHDR, SFDVKD. This CDR3 contains 15 residues. As DNA, the CDR3 is TGTGCCACCAGGGGCCAGGGGTTGAGCACCAGGGAGCTGTTTTTT. Its protein is CATRGQGLSTRELFF.

This clonotype has a count of ten or more. J is TRBJ2-3 and V is TRBV28; a possible D gene is TRBD2 (6 bases). V was pared by 6 bases and J by 0 bases, with 13 bases between. Germline CDR1 is MDHEN and CDR2 is SYDVKM. This CDR3 spans 15 amino acids. In DNA form, the CDR3 reads TGTGCCAGCAGACCGCTAGCGCTTAGCACAGATACGCAGTATTTT. It yields the protein CASRPLALSTDTQYF.

At least ten counts were recorded for this clonotype. The chain has TRBV28 and TRBJ2-4; 9 bases agree with TRBD2. CDR1 is MDHEN and CDR2 is SYDVKM in the germline V gene. With V trimmed by 3 bases and J by 6 bases, 6 bases remained unmatched. The CDR3 runs 15 residues. This CDR3 reads CASSFGGRALNIQYF. The CDR3 DNA follows: TGTGCCAGCAGTTTCGGCGGGAGGGCCTTAAACATTCAGTACTTC.

There are a few counts of this clonotype. The J gene is TRBJ2-7, the V gene TRBV5-5, with 7 bases that match TRBD1. After removal of 3 bases from V and 7 bases from J, the junction contained 16 bases not matched to a gene. Per germline, CDR1 SGHKS and CDR2 YYEKEE (reference sequence). This CDR3 region has 16 residues. In DNA form, the CDR3 reads TGTGCCAGCAGCTCCAGCCCTCTGACAGGGACGGGGGAGCAGTACTTC. This codes for CASSSSPLTGTGEQYF.